What follows describes a single TCR beta chain. Its antigen is currently unknown. Since no conserved phenylalanine or tryptophan closes the CDR3, a read error is the likely cause. The germline V and J ends were trimmed by 0 bases and 3 bases, with 5 bases remaining between them. The V gene's germline CDR1 is MNHEY and CDR2 SVGAGI. The CDR3 is 13 residues long. Samples came from axillary lymph nodes draining the breast cancer. The data belong to a study of breast tumors, draining lymph nodes, adjacent tissues. Study-wide points: Tumor T cell lymph node origin was a supported hypothesis, not proven. Most tumor T cells seemingly derive from lymph node, then expand in tumor. Compared with basal-like, luminal-like tumors shared significantly more repertoire with nontumor tissue. Tumor TCR diversity was below lymph nodes but above nontumor tissue.

TCRdb re-analysed the multiplex PCR reads in MiXCR, keeping a single row per CDR3 protein. The sample comprises 190,000 or so distinct CDR3 sequences, approximately 33% of which are singletons, and roughly 4.3% rests with the top ten. This TCR was recovered from a female donor with breast cancer. Some clones in this sample may be carry-over from other donors' samples. This chain joins TRBV6-5 and TRBJ2-5; D possibly corresponds to TRBD2 (5 bases). Sequencing was performed on axillary lymph node tissue. The DNA for the CDR3 is TGTGCCAGCAGTTACTCCGGGAAAGAGACCCAGTACCTC. Translating it yields CASSYSGKETQYL.